A single T cell receptor (beta chain) is shown here with its context. The CDR3 length is 14 residues. CDR1 is DFQATT and CDR2 is SNEGSKA in the germline V gene (reference sequence). The V end lost 3 bases, the J end lost 8 bases, and 17 bases lay between the germline ends. The sample comes from a study of blood T cells in healthy people across ages. The second PCR ran roughly 6 to 11 cycles with a sample-barcoded 5' primer and J-beta primers. A single record per CDR3 protein comes from TCRdb applying MiXCR to the 5' RACE reads. The table shows around 800,000 distinct CDR3 sequences, with about half occurring only once.

The rearrangement links TRBV20-1 to TRBJ1-5; D is perhaps TRBD1 (6 bases). The sequenced material came from blood. The clonotype was recovered from a man at least 80 years old in good health. The CDR3 loop is CSARDQTGLKPQHF. In nucleotides, the CDR3 is TGCAGTGCTAGGGACCAAACAGGGTTAAAGCCCCAGCATTTT.